These 25 T cell receptor beta chains share one sample of origin, sequenced in a study of molecular identifiers for immune sequencing clone quantification. TCRdb independently ran MiXCR on the PCR reads; one entry per CDR3 protein. This sample has some 94,000 distinct CDR3 sequences, with 20% to 30% found just once. The sequenced sample consisted of naive CD8+ T cells from blood, with Jurkat cell RNA spiked in. Subset denoted: FACS-sorted CD8+CD4-CCR7+CD45RA+ naive T cells. These receptors were collected from a human donor in good health. Some libraries in this study had Jurkat cell RNA spiked in.

The chain links TRBV20-1 to TRBJ1-4; no firm D call. The germline gives CDR1 DFQATT, CDR2 SNEGSKA (reference sequence). V gave up 6 bases and J gave up 8 bases, with 10 bases separating them. The CDR3 sequence is 11 residues long. The CDR3 nucleotides read TGCAGTGCGGGAGACACGGAAAAACTGTTTTTT. Translation: CSAGDTEKLFF.

Concerning this clonotype: A much larger clone lies one base from this, so it may be a read error. This chain uses TRBV3-1 with TRBJ1-5; a weak D match, TRBD1 (6 bases). Germline V lookup: CDR1 LGHDT, CDR2 YNNKEL (reference sequence). CDR3 length equals 17 residues. V was shortened by 1 base and J by 7 bases, with 20 bases between the two germline ends. The DNA for the CDR3 is TGTGCCAGCAGCCAAGCCCAATTTGGGGGGCGGAAACAGCCCCAGCATTTT. Amino acid sequence: CASSQAQFGGRKQPQHF.

This clonotype came up many times. This chain uses TRBV20-1 with TRBJ2-7; tentatively, D is TRBD1 (5 bases). Germline CDR1 reads DFQATT; CDR2 reads SNEGSKA (reference sequence). CDR3 length: 15 amino acids. Trimming shortened V by 0 bases and J by 2 bases, and 14 bases separated the two germline ends. The CDR3 DNA follows: TGCAGTGCTAGAGATCTTGAGACAGCTACCTACGAGCAGTACTTC. It codes for CSARDLETATYEQYF.

This clonotype showed up many times. This chain links TRBV7-3 with TRBJ2-1, with D perhaps TRBD1 or TRBD2 (5 bases each). V was pared by 0 bases and J by 4 bases, with 13 bases between. Germline values: CDR1 SGHTA, CDR2 FQGTGA. This CDR3 is built from 16 residues. CDR3: CASSLTGRVSYNEQFF. The CDR3 DNA reads as TGTGCCAGCAGCTTAACGGGACGGGTTTCTTACAATGAGCAGTTCTTC. The whole variable domain, remainder taken from reference TRBV7-3 and TRBJ2-1, is GAGVSQTPSNKVTEKGKYVELRCDPISGHTALYWYRQSLGQGPEFLIYFQGTGAADDSGLPNDRFFAVRPEGSVSTLKIQRTERGDSAVYLCASSLTGRVSYNEQFFGPGTRLTVL.

Concerning this clonotype itself: At one of its ends the junction is not consistent with the germline gene, which may arise from a read error. The J gene is TRBJ2-4, the V gene TRBV4-1; tentatively, D is TRBD2 (5 bases). Per the germline V gene, CDR1 is MGHRA and CDR2 is YSYEKL. CDR3 length equals 18 residues. The CDR3 DNA sequence: TGCGCCAGCAGCCTCAAATGGTTACCCCAGGAGGCCAAAAACAATCAGTACTTC. Encoded protein: CASSLKWLPQEAKNNQYF.

The V and J genes are TRBV4-1 and TRBJ2-2; D is perhaps TRBD1 or TRBD2 (5 bases each). Germline loops: CDR1 MGHRA, CDR2 YSYEKL. CDR3 length: 17 amino acids. The V end lost 1 base, the J end lost 5 bases, and 17 bases lay between the germline ends. The DNA for the CDR3 is TGCGCCAGCAGCCAAGGTTCTGGGGGAGTGGTGACCGGGGAGCTGTTTTTT. Its translation is CASSQGSGGVVTGELFF.

This clonotype was counted many times. The chain is built from TRBV7-9 and TRBJ1-2; the D gene is possibly TRBD1 (5 bases). The germline V gene has CDR1 SEHNR and CDR2 FQNEAQ (reference sequence). The CDR3 has 14 amino acids. V dropped 1 base and J dropped 13 bases, with 19 bases sitting between them. In DNA, the CDR3 is TGTGCCAGCAGCTTAGGTCCCGACCCAGGGCCCCCCACCTTC. Translation: CASSLGPDPGPPTF.

The rearrangement links TRBV6-2 or TRBV6-3 to TRBJ2-3, with 11 bases fitting TRBD2. Germline assignment: CDR1 MNHEY and CDR2 SVGEGT. CDR3 size: 19 residues. With V trimmed by 5 bases and J by 0 bases, 13 bases remained unmatched. CDR3 loop: CASSPISSGGPSSTDTQYF. CDR3 DNA sequence: TGTGCCAGCAGTCCGATCTCTAGCGGGGGGCCCTCCAGCACAGATACGCAGTATTTT.

There are many counts of this clonotype. CDR3 in amino acids: CSVERGQGVDGYTF. The CDR3, as DNA: TGCAGCGTTGAACGGGGACAGGGGGTGGACGGCTACACCTTC. The chain recombines TRBV29-1 with TRBJ1-2; TRBD1 agrees at 11 bases. With 2 bases clipped from V and 8 bases from J, the junction kept 7 bases outside the gene matches. The CDR3 is made up of 14 amino acids. Germline loops: CDR1 SQVTM, CDR2 ANQGSEA.

This clonotype occurred a few times. The chain carries TRBV12-3 or TRBV12-4 and TRBJ2-1, with 7 bases that match TRBD1. CDR3 length: 12 residues. V lost 3 bases, J lost 8 bases, and 1 base stayed unmatched. CDR3 nucleotides: TGTGCCAGCAGTTTGGGGACAGATGAGCAGTTCTTC. This sequence encodes CASSLGTDEQFF.

This clonotype was detected once. The genes are TRBV11-3 and TRBJ2-5; tentative D call: TRBD1 (6 bases). Trimming stripped 3 bases from V and 1 base from J, with 9 bases between. Looked up from germline, CDR1 is SGHNT and CDR2 is YENEEA. CDR3 length: 14 residues. The CDR3 DNA sequence: TGTGCCAGCAGCTTGAGGGGGTTCCAAGAGACCCAGTACTTC. Amino acid sequence: CASSLRGFQETQYF.

This clonotype was picked up many times. This rearrangement joins TRBV29-1 to TRBJ1-1; perhaps TRBD1 as D (6 bases). V lost 6 bases, J lost 4 bases, and 15 bases lay in between. The germline gives CDR1 SQVTM, CDR2 ANQGSEA. The CDR3 runs to 13 residues. CDR3 DNA: TGCAGCGTCCTACAGGGACTGGGCACTGAAGCTTTCTTT. Translated: CSVLQGLGTEAFF.

Comment on this clonotype: A read error may be the cause here, since a much bigger clone is one base away. The chain combines TRBV14 with TRBJ1-2, with 7 bases lining up with TRBD1. The CDR3 extends over 14 amino acids. The V and J ends lost 4 bases and 6 bases, in that order; junction bases with no gene match: 8. Germline V gene data show CDR1 as SGHDN and CDR2 as FVKESK. In nucleotides, the CDR3 is TGTGCCAGCAGCCTAGTGGTGACAGGGAATGGCTACACCTTC. Translated, it gives CASSLVVTGNGYTF. Full variable domain (missing parts from reference TRBV14 and TRBJ1-2): EAGVTQFPSHSVIEKGQTVTLRCDPISGHDNLYWYRRVMGKEIKFLLHFVKESKQDESGMPNNRFLAERTGGTYSTLKVQPAELEDSGVYFCASSLVVTGNGYTFGSGTRLTVV.

The CDR3 here is CASNYLAGGSSDTQYF. Here the CDR3 DNA reads TGCGCCAGCAATTACCTAGCGGGAGGATCCTCAGATACGCAGTATTTT. The gene calls are TRBV5-1 and TRBJ2-3; 11 nucleotides match TRBD2. Germline V lookup: CDR1 SGHRS, CDR2 YFSETQ. The CDR3 is made up of 16 amino acids. V lost 6 bases and J lost 4; bases outside the gene matches: 10.

This clonotype turned up a few times. V and J are TRBV27 and TRBJ1-6; D gene unclear. This CDR3 spans 13 amino acids. Per germline, CDR1 MNHEY and CDR2 SMNVEV (reference sequence). V was shortened by 3 bases and J by 10 bases, with 10 bases between the two germline ends. The CDR3 DNA reads TGTGCCAGCAGTTTCCGCGCCGGGTCACCCCTCCACTTT. This translates into CASSFRAGSPLHF.

This clonotype appeared a few times. The chain carries TRBV7-9 and TRBJ1-1; a weak D match, TRBD1 (6 bases). This CDR3 has 15 amino acids. The V gene lost 1 base and the J gene lost 0 bases, with 9 bases spanning the gap. Germline V gene sequence: CDR1 SEHNR, CDR2 FQNEAQ (reference sequence). The CDR3 DNA sequence: TGTGCCAGCAGCTTAGTACCAGGGGTGAACACTGAAGCTTTCTTT. Translating it yields CASSLVPGVNTEAFF. Supplemented by reference TRBV7-9 and TRBJ1-1, the full variable domain reads DTGVSQNPRHKITKRGQNVTFRCDPISEHNRLYWYRQTLGQGPEFLTYFQNEAQLEKSRLLSDRFSAERPKGSFSTLEIQRTEQGDSAMYLCASSLVPGVNTEAFFGQGTRLTVV.

The chain uses TRBV28 and TRBJ2-7, with 8 positions matching TRBD2. CDR1 is MDHEN, CDR2 SYDVKM, per germline. The trim removed 4 bases at V and 0 bases at J, leaving 5 bases unmatched. The CDR3 has 15 residues. The CDR3 DNA reads as TGTGCCAGCAGTTACTTAGCGGGAAGCTCCTACGAGCAGTACTTC. It specifies CASSYLAGSSYEQYF.

This clonotype appeared many times. This sequence joins TRBV7-2 and TRBJ2-5; TRBD2 might be the D (6 bases). CDR1 is SGHTA, CDR2 FQGNSA, per germline. The CDR3 has 17 residues. Between the trimmed V and J ends, which lost 1 base and 3 bases, there was a span of 18 bases. In DNA, the CDR3 is TGTGCCAGCAGCTTAGAAGGAAGTTGGGGACTCGAAGAGACCCAGTACTTC. Amino acid sequence: CASSLEGSWGLEETQYF.

This clonotype was detected only a few times. The chain links TRBV4-3 to TRBJ1-5; D not certain. V dropped 0 bases and J dropped 1 base, with 10 bases sitting between them. Germline CDR1 LGHNA, CDR2 YSLEER. The CDR3 loop spans 16 amino acids. The CDR3 nucleotides are TGCGCCAGCAGCCAAGATAGGGCAGTAAGCAATCAGCCCCAGCATTTT. It codes for CASSQDRAVSNQPQHF.

This clonotype came up many times. The J gene is TRBJ2-7, the V gene TRBV6-5; TRBD2 matches at 9 bases. This CDR3 spans 15 amino acids. Germline loops: CDR1 MNHEY, CDR2 SVGAGI. The ends lost 2 bases at V and 2 bases at J; junction bases unmatched: 4. The CDR3 loop reads CASSYAGGDPYEQYF. CDR3 DNA: TGTGCCAGCAGTTACGCGGGAGGGGACCCCTACGAGCAGTACTTC.

Comment on this clonotype: A much bigger clone sits one base away, suggesting this may be a read error. A read error is likely, as this CDR3 ends without the conserved phenylalanine or tryptophan. The chain links TRBV6-2 or TRBV6-3 to TRBJ2-3, with D unresolved. The CDR3 loop spans 12 amino acids. Trimming left V 6 bases short and J 5 bases short, with 9 bases between. In germline, CDR1 is MNHEY, CDR2 SVGEGT. CDR3 DNA sequence: TGTGCCAGCAGCCTGCTTGAAGATACGCAGTATTCT. It translates to CASSLLEDTQYS.

The rearrangement joins TRBV27 to TRBJ2-1, with D possibly being TRBD2 (6 bases). The V gene's germline CDR1 is MNHEY and CDR2 SMNVEV (reference sequence). Trimming left V 7 bases short and J 6 bases short, with 19 bases between. The CDR3 contains 15 residues. The CDR3 nucleotides read TGTGCCAGCACCCCCCGGGACTGCCGTTCCAATGAGCAGTTCTTC. Its translation: CASTPRDCRSNEQFF.

In its sample, this clonotype was seen a few times. The rearrangement links TRBV4-1 to TRBJ2-1, with 8 bases fitting TRBD2. The CDR3 is 13 amino acids. V dropped 4 bases and J dropped 10; count of bases not matched to a gene: 6. Looked up from germline, CDR1 is MGHRA and CDR2 is YSYEKL. The CDR3 nucleotides read TGCGCCAGCAGCCTGAGCGGGAGCCAGGAGCAGTTCTTC. This translates into CASSLSGSQEQFF.

To note about this clonotype: At one of its ends the junction is not consistent with the germline gene, which may arise from a read error. The rearrangement joins TRBV27 to TRBJ2-7; 9 bases line up with TRBD2. The CDR3 spans 15 residues. Germline CDR1 is MNHEY and CDR2 is SMNVEV (reference sequence). CDR3 bases: TGTGCCGGCAGTTTGCTAGCGGGGAGCTCCTACGAGCAGTACTTC. Amino acids: CAGSLLAGSSYEQYF.

This chain connects TRBV12-3 or TRBV12-4 to TRBJ1-1; no definite D call. V lost 2 bases and J 1 base, leaving 5 bases between the germline ends. The CDR3 has 13 amino acids. CDR3 sequence (DNA): TGTGCCAGCAGTTTAAGACGGAACACTGAAGCTTTCTTT. Residues: CASSLRRNTEAFF.